The T cell receptor (beta chain) described here comes from a study of OX40 agonist ivuxolimab in advanced cancers. Study summary: Dose-escalation patients' cancers were hepatocellular carcinoma, melanoma, renal cell or head and neck cancer. Therapy given before enrollment (anti-PD-1, anti-PD-L1 or anti-CTLA-4) was allowed, and roughly 42% had some.

Method: immunoSEQ multiplex PCR; TCRdb's copy keeps in-frame clones and lacks some. The table has 95,000 to 100,000 clones, about 86% seen once. The CDR3 extends over 13 amino acids. Trimming took 6 bases from V and 2 from J, leaving 9 bases between them. Germline V gene data show CDR1 as SNHLY and CDR2 as FYNNEI. It was autoimmune disease history or systemic immunosuppression that excluded patients. Findings of the study overall: In CD8+ T cells, expanded clones were on average more numerous than in CD4+.

Regarding this clone: As yet, its antigen is unknown.

The V call is TRBV2, the J call TRBJ2-3; no clear D gene. This material consisted of CD4+ or CD8+ T cells sorted from blood, taken in a trial of the OX40 agonist ivuxolimab. The source is an adult with an advanced solid tumor such as melanoma, head and neck, liver or kidney cancer. The DNA of the CDR3 is TGTGCCAGCAGGGCCTCTACCACAGATACGCAGTATTTT. It is translated as CASRASTTDTQYF.